Included here is one T cell receptor beta chain sequence, with context. No antigen is known for it. No much larger clone exists at a distance of one base, and base qualities are not known. Library preparation was by the immunoSEQ multiplex PCR assay. For the multiplex PCR, a mixture combining 60 forward primers for TCR Vbeta segments and 13 reverse primers for TCR Jbeta segments was used. A multiplex PCR assay on genomic DNA amplified the CDR3 region of rearranged TCR beta genes. On the Illumina HiSeq System, the amplified TCR beta libraries were sequenced as 87-base-pair reads. On the study's bioinformatics: In a later analysis, some 80 million unique TCR beta chains were counted across the 690 or so repertoires, and roughly 10 million of these chains were shared by at least two donors. Raw reads were error-corrected and collapsed into unique sequences with a nearest-neighbor algorithm that merged closely related sequences to remove PCR and sequencing errors. CDR3 sequences were aligned to IMGT reference sequences to assign V, D and J gene segments. For a sequence to be retained, a match of at least six nucleotides was required to both a V gene segment and a J gene segment. A rearrangement was called productive if the CDR3 had no stop codons and remained in frame with V and J, and every other rearrangement was called non-productive. Following IMGT convention, CDR3 was defined as the stretch from the second conserved V-encoded cysteine to the conserved J-encoded phenylalanine. In an earlier analysis of around 540 of the donors, sequences lacking an unambiguous match to a single V gene segment were excluded. An earlier analysis of some 610 of the donors called V segments functional above 56.7% productive rearrangements and segregating when the between-donor standard deviation exceeded 5%. A statistical classification framework was built to diagnose cytomegalovirus status from the catalog of TCR beta chain sequences. A later analysis assigned V and J genes by comparing TCR nucleotide sequences with IMGT/GENE-DB human TR gene sequences. In a later analysis, CDR3 sequences and most-parsimonious VDJ recombination scenarios were assigned using the TCRdist pipeline. A later analysis defined each TCR beta chain by its CDR3 amino acid sequence plus V-gene family, and excluded reads lacking a unique V-gene family. In a later analysis, approximately 640 highly shared, low-generation-probability nucleotide sequences were removed to address suspected cross-contamination and a sequencing artifact. A later analysis calculated a clonal expansion index for each public chain from normalized within-repertoire ranks of inferred template counts. A later analysis computed generation probabilities with a VDJ recombination model fitted to out-of-frame rearrangements, and checked the results against IGoR. In a later analysis, hypergeometric tests were used to score TCR-TCR, TCR-HLA and TCR-CMV co-occurrence, with a repertoire-size bias correction applied to TCR pairs. A later analysis estimated false discovery rates by permuting HLA or CMV assignments 20 times. In a later analysis, co-occurring TCRs were grouped with DBSCAN, and TCRdist sequence similarity was added when clustering was performed within HLA-allele-positive subsets. Co-occurrence clustering excluded repertoires with fewer than 30,000 or more than 120,000 public chains, plus five with anomalous nucleotide sharing. What TCRdb holds here is the immuneACCESS table cut down to in-frame rearrangements. Part of the clones is not present; checked against another copy, under half of the missing clones reflect an unresolved V gene, and the others are unexplained. The V and J calls and the clone size are those of that table, but D and trimming were determined from the DNA. This sample has roughly 150,000 clones in its table, and 80% of those were observed once. The ten largest clones represent approximately 15% of the sample.

This sample was taken from a study of cytomegalovirus exposure and HLA in healthy donors (dated by TCRdb to about 2017). Background for the entire study: An earlier analysis of around 600 of the donors reported approximately 290 Gb of sequence data and 120 million or so unique TCR beta sequences from 150 million to 200 million T cells. Several DR-DQ haplotypes were treated as single units for association and clustering because of strong linkage in the cohort. The study aimed to test whether signatures of past pathogen exposure could be identified by cataloging public T cell receptors. The genetic ancestry cluster associated with self-reported Caucasian donors included about 81% of the 300 to 400 genotyped donors. Every repertoire in the discovery cohort had been generated on one and the same sequencing platform. HLA typing covered class I and class II loci at four-digit resolution. Along with the roughly 700-subject first cohort, a separate validation cohort of 120 different subjects was used. A later analysis re-analyzed previously published TCR beta repertoires from hundreds of donors and added high-resolution HLA genotyping to study TCR occurrence patterns. To decide whether each TCR beta V gene segment behaved as functional or pseudogenic, an earlier analysis of approximately 600 of the donors relied on high-throughput TCR beta sequencing. Using immunosequencing, the study profiled T cell repertoires from 500 to 800 subjects and related those repertoires to cytomegalovirus serostatus. Roughly 300 gigabases of sequencing data and around 88 million unique TCR sequences made up an early release that covered approximately 650 HLA-typed donors. Among over 350 genotyped donors of the cohort, an average of about 240,000 unique TCR beta nucleotide sequences were sequenced per donor, around a sixth of them non-productive. To predict cytomegalovirus infection status, the study brought together high-throughput TCR immunosequencing, statistical association of individual TCRs with disease status, and machine learning. In the later analysis, no new phenotypic data were used to find candidate immune exposures; instead, reliance was placed on TCR beta sequences and their occurrence across donors. Genome-wide SNP genotypes for about 65% of the 666 donors were used in a later genetic analysis, which treated that subset as a discovery cohort. The number of typed donors differed by locus: roughly 629-640 for A, B, C, DRB1 and DQB1; approximately 540 for DQA1; about 600 for DPA1; and around 470 for DPB1. Donor age, sex, ethnicity and CMV serostatus were compiled alongside the repertoire data.

Beyond this particular receptor, the publication reports: Because counts were too low, around 18 rarely observed V segments, including chromosome 9 orphons, were left out of the earlier analysis of 500 to 750 of the donors. Across donors, most TCR sequences were observed very rarely, whereas some public TCRs were present in many individuals. Correlated functional status among segregating V segments might reflect linkage disequilibrium, but an unknown experimental factor could not be ruled out. A further reported finding was that TCR beta sequences accurately predicted the HLA-A and HLA-B alleles for most subjects in the first cohort. Presence/absence analyses assumed roughly uniform sequencing depth across donors, an assumption that may not hold. Immune exposure information for the cohort was limited to CMV serostatus. According to a later analysis, TCR association rates differed among HLA loci, with DRB1 alleles showing the most associated TCRs and HLA-C alleles showing the fewest. In vitro tests confirmed that a few of the cytomegalovirus-associated TCR beta chains recognize cytomegalovirus antigens. Broadly in line with IMGT annotations, most TCR beta V segments showed up in productive rearrangements about 90% or about 30% of the time in an earlier analysis of roughly 590 of the donors. According to the authors, the approach could potentially be generalized to other disease states and immunological phenotypes. A total of 150 to 200 TCR beta chains were listed by the study as associated with cytomegalovirus. In a later analysis, HLA-associated TCR beta chains were found to be more clonally expanded and to have lower generation probabilities than equally common non-associated chains. Compared with the approximately 670-donor mean, donors in an Asian-associated ancestry cluster had fewer N-insertions in productive TCRs, according to a later genetic analysis. Some IMGT-functional V segments, including TRBV6-2 and TRBV6-3, could not be distinguished by the 87-base-pair reads and were therefore excluded. A later analysis found that most CMV-associated TCR beta chains appeared HLA-restricted, with HLA associations seemingly driven largely by CMV exposure. When HLA alleles, especially DR and DQ, strongly co-occurred, attributing TCR associations to individual alleles was difficult. An association between a missense DCLRE1C variant and V-gene and J-gene trimming of TCR beta chains was found in a later genetic analysis and replicated in an independent cohort. Because some donors lacked HLA typing at each locus, the association tests relied only on the typed subset. The cohort was sequenced for TCR beta chains only, and without alpha or paired-chain data the features that could be detected were limited. A later analysis associated about 17,000 TCR beta sequences with specific HLA alleles at a false discovery rate of 0.05. Several of the top co-occurrence clusters appeared to be linked to parvovirus B19, influenza, CMV and Epstein-Barr virus, according to a later analysis. The classifier was reported to diagnose cytomegalovirus status with high specificity and sensitivity in both the original cohort and the validation cohort. A cluster of highly shared sequence variants was judged likely to represent a technical artifact of the sequencing pipeline.

Including the terminal cysteine and phenylalanine, the CDR3 comprises 13 residues. The only DNA kept is the CDR3, 39 bases in frame from the first base. The V end gives up 3 bases and the J end 0 bases, leaving 1 base in the junction not matched to a gene. CDR1 and CDR2, per the germline V gene (reference sequence), are GTSNPN and SVGIG. The cohort comprised 710 or so healthy bone marrow donors. At the time of sampling, all cohort members were nominally healthy, though unrecorded immune exposures were likely present. The donor was CMV seronegative and belonged to the group of over 350 seronegative cohort members. Every donor gave a peripheral blood sample, and the peripheral blood mononuclear cells from that sample were used for TCR beta sequencing. Genomic DNA extraction from the blood cell samples was performed with the Qiagen DNeasy Blood Extraction Kit.

The chain uses TRBV30 and TRBJ1-1, with 7 junctional bases fitting TRBD1. The clonotype was recovered from a middle-aged woman in good health and CMV-seronegative. The source material was PBMCs. In nucleotides, the sequence is TGTGCCTGGAGGGGACAGATGAACACTGAAGCTTTCTTT. Its protein product is CAWRGQMNTEAFF.